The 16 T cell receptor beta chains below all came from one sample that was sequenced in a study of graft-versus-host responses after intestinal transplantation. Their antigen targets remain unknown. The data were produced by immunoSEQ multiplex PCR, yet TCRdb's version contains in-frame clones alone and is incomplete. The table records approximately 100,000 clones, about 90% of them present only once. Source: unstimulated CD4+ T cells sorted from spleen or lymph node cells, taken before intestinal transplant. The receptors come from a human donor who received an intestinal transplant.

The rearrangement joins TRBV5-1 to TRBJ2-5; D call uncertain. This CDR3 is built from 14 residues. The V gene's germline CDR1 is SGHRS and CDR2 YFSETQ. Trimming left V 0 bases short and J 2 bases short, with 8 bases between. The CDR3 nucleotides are TGCGCCAGCAGCTTGGACTCGCTACAAGAGACCCAGTACTTC. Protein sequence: CASSLDSLQETQYF.

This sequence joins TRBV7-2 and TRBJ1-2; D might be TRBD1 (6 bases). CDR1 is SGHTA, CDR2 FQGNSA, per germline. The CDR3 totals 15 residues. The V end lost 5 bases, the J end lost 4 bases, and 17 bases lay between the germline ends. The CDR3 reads CASSARGARSYGYTF. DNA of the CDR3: TGTGCCAGCAGCGCCCGGGGGGCTCGGAGCTATGGCTACACCTTC.

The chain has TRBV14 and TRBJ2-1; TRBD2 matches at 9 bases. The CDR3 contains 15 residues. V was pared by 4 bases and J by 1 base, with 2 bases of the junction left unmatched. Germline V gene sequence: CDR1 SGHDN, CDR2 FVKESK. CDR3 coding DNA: TGTGCCAGCAGCCTAGCGGGGGCGTCCTACAATGAGCAGTTCTTC. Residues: CASSLAGASYNEQFF. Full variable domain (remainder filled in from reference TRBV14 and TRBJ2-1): EAGVTQFPSHSVIEKGQTVTLRCDPISGHDNLYWYRRVMGKEIKFLLHFVKESKQDESGMPNNRFLAERTGGTYSTLKVQPAELEDSGVYFCASSLAGASYNEQFFGPGTRLTVL.

The CDR3 is CASSEPPAGRMLSYEQYF. Written as DNA, the CDR3 is TGTGCCAGCAGTGAACCTCCCGCGGGACGAATGCTTTCCTACGAGCAGTACTTC. This chain uses TRBV2 with TRBJ2-7; possibly TRBD2 for D (6 bases). This CDR3 spans 18 amino acids. Germline V gives CDR1 SNHLY, CDR2 FYNNEI. V gave up 2 bases and J gave up 1 base, with 21 bases separating them.

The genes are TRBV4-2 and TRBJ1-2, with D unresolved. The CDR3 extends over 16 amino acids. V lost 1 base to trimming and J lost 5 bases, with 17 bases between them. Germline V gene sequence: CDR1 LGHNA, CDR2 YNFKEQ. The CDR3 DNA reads TGTGCCAGCAGCCAAGGGGTCGGGGTCCTGGGGTATGGCTACACCTTC. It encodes CASSQGVGVLGYGYTF.

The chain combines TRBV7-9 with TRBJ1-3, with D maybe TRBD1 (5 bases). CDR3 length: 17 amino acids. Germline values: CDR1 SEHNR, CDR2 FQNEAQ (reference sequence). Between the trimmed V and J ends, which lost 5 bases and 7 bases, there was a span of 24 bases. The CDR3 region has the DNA TGTGCCAGCAGCACCACCCCGCTGTGGGGGGATCGGAACACCATATATTTT. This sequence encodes CASSTTPLWGDRNTIYF.

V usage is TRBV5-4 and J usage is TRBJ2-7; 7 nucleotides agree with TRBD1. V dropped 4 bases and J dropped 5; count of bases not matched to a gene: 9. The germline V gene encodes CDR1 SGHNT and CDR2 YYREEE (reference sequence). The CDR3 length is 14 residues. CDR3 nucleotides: TGTGCCAGCAGCGCAAAGACAGGGTCTGACGAGCAGTACTTC. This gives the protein CASSAKTGSDEQYF.

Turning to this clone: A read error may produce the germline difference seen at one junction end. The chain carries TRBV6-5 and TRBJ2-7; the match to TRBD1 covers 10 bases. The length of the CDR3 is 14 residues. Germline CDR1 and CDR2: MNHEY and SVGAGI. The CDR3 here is CASSPGQGIGEQHF. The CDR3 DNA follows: TGTGCCAGCAGCCCGGGACAGGGGATTGGCGAGCAGCACTTC.

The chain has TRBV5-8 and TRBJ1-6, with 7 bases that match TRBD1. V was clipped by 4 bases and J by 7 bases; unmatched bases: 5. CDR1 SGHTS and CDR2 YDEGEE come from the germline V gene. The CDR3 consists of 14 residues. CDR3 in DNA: TGTGCCAGCAGCCCGACAGGGACCAATTCACCCCTCCACTTT. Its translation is CASSPTGTNSPLHF.

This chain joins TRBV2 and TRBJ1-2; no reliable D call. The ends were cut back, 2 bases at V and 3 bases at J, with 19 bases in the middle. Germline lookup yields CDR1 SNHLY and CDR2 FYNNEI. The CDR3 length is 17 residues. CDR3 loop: CASSERVRAEVDYGYTF. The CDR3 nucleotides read TGTGCCAGCAGTGAACGTGTGCGGGCAGAAGTAGACTATGGCTACACCTTC. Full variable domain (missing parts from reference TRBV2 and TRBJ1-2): EPEVTQTPSHQVTQMGQEVILRCVPISNHLYFYWYRQILGQKVEFLVSFYNNEISEKSEIFDDQFSVERPDGSNFTLKIRSTKLEDSAMYFCASSERVRAEVDYGYTFGSGTRLTVV.

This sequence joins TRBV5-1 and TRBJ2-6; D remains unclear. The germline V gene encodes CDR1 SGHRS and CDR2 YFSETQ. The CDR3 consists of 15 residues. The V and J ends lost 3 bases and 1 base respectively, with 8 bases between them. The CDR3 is CASSSTFSGANVLTF. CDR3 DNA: TGCGCCAGCAGCTCCACATTTTCTGGGGCCAACGTCCTGACTTTC.

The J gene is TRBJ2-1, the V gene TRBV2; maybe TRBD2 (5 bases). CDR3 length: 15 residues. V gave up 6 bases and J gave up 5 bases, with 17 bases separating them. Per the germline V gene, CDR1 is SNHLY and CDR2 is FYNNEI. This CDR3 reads CASRDEEGGNNEQFF. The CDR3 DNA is TGTGCCAGCAGAGACGAAGAGGGTGGGAACAATGAGCAGTTCTTC.

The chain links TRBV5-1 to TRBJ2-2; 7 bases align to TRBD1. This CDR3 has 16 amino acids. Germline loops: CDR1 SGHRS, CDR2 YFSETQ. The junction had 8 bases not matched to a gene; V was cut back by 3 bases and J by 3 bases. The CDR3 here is CASSSLGGSDTGELFF. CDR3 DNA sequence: TGCGCCAGCAGCTCTCTAGGGGGCTCGGACACCGGGGAGCTGTTTTTT.

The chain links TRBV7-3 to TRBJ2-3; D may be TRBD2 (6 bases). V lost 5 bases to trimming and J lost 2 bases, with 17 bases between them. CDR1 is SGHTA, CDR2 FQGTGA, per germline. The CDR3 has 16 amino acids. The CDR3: CASSISGTPHTDTQYF. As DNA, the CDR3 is TGTGCCAGCAGCATATCGGGGACTCCGCACACAGATACGCAGTATTTT.

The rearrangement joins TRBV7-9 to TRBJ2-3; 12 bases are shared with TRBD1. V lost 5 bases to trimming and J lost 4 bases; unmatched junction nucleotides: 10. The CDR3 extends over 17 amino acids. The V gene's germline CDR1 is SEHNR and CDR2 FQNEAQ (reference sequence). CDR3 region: CASSPRDRGHRADTQYF. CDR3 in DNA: TGTGCCAGCAGCCCCCGGGACAGGGGGCATCGGGCAGATACGCAGTATTTT.

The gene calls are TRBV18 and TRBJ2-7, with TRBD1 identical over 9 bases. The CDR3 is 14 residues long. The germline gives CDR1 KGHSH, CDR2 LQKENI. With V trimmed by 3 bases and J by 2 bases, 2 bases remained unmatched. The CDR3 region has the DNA TGTGCCAGCTCACCGGGACAGGGACCCTACGAGCAGTACTTC. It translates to CASSPGQGPYEQYF. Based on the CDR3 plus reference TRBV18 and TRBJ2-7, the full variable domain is NAGVMQNPRHLVRRRGQEARLRCSPMKGHSHVYWYRQLPEEGLKFMVYLQKENIIDESGMPKERFSAEFPKEGPSILRIQQVVRGDSAAYFCASSPGQGPYEQYFGPGTRLTVT.